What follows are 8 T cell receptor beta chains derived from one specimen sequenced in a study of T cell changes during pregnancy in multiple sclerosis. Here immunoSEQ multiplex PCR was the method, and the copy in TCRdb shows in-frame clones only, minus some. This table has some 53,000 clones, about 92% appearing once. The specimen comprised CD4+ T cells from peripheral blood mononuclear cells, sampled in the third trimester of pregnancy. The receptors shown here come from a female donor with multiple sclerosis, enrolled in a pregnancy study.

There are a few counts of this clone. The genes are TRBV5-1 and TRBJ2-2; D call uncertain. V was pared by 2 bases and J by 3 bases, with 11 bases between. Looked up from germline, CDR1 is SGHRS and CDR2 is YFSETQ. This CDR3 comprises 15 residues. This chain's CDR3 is CASSFPGGYTGELFF. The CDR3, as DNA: TGCGCCAGCAGCTTCCCCGGCGGTTACACCGGGGAGCTGTTTTTT.

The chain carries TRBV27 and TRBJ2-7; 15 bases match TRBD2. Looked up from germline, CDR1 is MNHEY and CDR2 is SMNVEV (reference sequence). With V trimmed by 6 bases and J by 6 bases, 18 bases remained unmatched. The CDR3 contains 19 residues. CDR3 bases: TGTGCCAGCAGAGCTAAGGGACTAGCGGGAGGAAAAGGACGTTCCGAGCAGTACTTC. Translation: CASRAKGLAGGKGRSEQYF.

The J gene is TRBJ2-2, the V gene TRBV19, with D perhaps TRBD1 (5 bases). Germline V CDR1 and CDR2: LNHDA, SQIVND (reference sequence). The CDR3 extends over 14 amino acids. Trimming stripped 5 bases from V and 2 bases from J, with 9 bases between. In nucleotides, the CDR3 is TGTGCCAGTAGTGTGGGGCCCAACACCGGGGAGCTGTTTTTT. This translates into CASSVGPNTGELFF.

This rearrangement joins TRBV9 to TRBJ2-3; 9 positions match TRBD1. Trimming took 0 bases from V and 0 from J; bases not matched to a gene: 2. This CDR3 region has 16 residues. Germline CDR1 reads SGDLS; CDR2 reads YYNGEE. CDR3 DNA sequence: TGTGCCAGCAGCGTAGGGACAGGGGCGAGCACAGATACGCAGTATTTT. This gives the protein CASSVGTGASTDTQYF.

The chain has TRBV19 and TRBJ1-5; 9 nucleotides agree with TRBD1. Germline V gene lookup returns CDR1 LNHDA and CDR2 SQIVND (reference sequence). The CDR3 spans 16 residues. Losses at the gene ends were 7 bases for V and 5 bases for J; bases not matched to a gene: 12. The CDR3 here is CASKGTGWRSDQPQHF. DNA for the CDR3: TGTGCCAGTAAGGGGACAGGGTGGCGGAGTGATCAGCCCCAGCATTTT.

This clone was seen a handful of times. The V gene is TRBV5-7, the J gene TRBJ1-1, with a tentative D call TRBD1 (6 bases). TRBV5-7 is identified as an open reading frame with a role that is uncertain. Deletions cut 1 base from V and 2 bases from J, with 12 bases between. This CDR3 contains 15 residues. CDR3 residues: CASSLKAGTNTEAFF. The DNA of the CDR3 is TGTGCCAGCAGCTTGAAGGCAGGGACAAACACTGAAGCTTTCTTT.

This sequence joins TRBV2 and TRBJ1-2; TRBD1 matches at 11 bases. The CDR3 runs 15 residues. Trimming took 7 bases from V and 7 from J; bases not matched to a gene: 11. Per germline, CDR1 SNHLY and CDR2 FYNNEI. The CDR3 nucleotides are TGTGCCAGCAAGCGGGACAGGGGGTTTCTATTTGGCTACACCTTC. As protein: CASKRDRGFLFGYTF.

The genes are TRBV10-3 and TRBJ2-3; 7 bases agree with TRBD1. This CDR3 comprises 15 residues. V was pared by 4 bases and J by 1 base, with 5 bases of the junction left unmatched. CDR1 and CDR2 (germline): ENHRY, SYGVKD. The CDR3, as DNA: TGTGCCATCAGTGGGCCCGGACAGGGCACAGATACGCAGTATTTT. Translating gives CAISGPGQGTDTQYF.